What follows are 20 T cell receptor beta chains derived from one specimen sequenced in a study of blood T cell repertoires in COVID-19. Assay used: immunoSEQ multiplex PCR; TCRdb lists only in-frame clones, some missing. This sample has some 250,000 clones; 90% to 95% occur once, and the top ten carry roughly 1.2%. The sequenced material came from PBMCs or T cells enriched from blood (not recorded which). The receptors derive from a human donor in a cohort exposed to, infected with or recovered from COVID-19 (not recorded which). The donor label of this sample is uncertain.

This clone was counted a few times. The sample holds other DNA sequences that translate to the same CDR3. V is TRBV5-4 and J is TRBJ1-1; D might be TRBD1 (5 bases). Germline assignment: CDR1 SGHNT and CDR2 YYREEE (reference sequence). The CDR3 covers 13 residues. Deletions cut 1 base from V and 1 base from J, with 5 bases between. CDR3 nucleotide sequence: TGTGCCAGCAGCTTGCAGGGGAACACTGAAGCTTTCTTT. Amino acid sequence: CASSLQGNTEAFF.

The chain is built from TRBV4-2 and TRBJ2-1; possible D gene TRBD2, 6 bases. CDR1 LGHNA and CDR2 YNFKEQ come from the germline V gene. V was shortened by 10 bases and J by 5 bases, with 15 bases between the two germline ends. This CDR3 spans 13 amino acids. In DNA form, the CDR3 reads TGTGCCACAGGGAGGAATTCTCACAATGAGCAGTTCTTC. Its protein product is CATGRNSHNEQFF.

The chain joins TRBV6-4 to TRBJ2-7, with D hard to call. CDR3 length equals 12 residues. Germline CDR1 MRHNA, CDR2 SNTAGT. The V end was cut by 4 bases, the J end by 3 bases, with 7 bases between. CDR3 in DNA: TGTGCCAGCAGTGTCGGGTACTACGAGCAGTACTTC. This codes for CASSVGYYEQYF.

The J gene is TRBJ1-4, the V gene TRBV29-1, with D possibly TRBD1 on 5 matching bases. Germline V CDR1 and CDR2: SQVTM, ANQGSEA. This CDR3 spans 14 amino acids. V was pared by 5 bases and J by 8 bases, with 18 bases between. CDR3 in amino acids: CSVSPQGGAEKLFF. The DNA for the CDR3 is TGCAGCGTTTCACCTCAGGGAGGGGCGGAAAAACTGTTTTTT. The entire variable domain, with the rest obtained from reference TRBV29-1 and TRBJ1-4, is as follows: SAVISQKPSRDICQRGTSLTIQCQVDSQVTMMFWYRQQPGQSLTLIATANQGSEATYESGFVIDKFPISRPNLTFSTLTVSNMSPEDSSIYLCSVSPQGGAEKLFFGSGTQLSVL.

This CDR3 reads CASSQERGAFF. CDR3 nucleotides: TGTGCCAGCAGCCAAGAACGGGGAGCTTTCTTT. The gene calls are TRBV4-2 and TRBJ1-1; no firm D call. This CDR3 has 11 residues. The V gene's germline CDR1 is LGHNA and CDR2 YNFKEQ. V was trimmed by 0 bases and J by 10 bases, leaving 6 bases between them.

The DNA for the CDR3 is TGTGCCAGCTCACCAGTACCCGCGAATTCACCCCTCCACTTT. This sequence encodes CASSPVPANSPLHF. This sequence joins TRBV18 and TRBJ1-6; the D is unclear. Germline-derived CDR1 and CDR2 are KGHSH and LQKENI. Trimming took off 2 bases at V and 7 bases at J, with 9 bases between the two ends. The CDR3 runs 14 residues.

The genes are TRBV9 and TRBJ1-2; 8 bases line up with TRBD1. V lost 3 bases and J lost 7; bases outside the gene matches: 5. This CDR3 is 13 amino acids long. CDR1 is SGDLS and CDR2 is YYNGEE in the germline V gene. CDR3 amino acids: CASSADREIGYTF. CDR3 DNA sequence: TGTGCCAGCAGCGCGGACAGGGAGATTGGCTACACCTTC.

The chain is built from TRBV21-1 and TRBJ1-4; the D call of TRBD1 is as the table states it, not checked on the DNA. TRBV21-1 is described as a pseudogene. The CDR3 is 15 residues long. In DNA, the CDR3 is TGTGCCAGCACCCTATGGGACAGAGATAATGAAAAACTGTTTTTT. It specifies CASTLWDRDNEKLFF.

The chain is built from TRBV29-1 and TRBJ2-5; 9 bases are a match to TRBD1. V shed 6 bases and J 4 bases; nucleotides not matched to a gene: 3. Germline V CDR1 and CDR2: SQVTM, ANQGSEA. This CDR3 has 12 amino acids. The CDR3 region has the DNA TGCAGCGTAACGGACAGGGGAGAGACCCAGTACTTC. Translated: CSVTDRGETQYF.

The CDR3 reads CASSLTTGSDTQYF. The CDR3 region has the DNA TGTGCCAGCAGCTTAACGACAGGGTCAGATACGCAGTATTTT. The chain has TRBV7-3 and TRBJ2-3, with 7 bases that match TRBD1. Trimming removed 0 bases from V and 4 bases from J; junction bases left unmatched: 1. CDR1 and CDR2 (germline): SGHTA, FQGTGA. This CDR3 is 14 amino acids long.

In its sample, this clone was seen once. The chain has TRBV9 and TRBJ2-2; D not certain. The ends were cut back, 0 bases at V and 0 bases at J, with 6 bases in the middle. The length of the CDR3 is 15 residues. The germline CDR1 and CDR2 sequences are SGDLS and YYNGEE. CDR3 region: CASSVGPSNTGELFF. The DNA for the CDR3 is TGTGCCAGCAGCGTAGGGCCCTCGAACACCGGGGAGCTGTTTTTT.

The CDR3 nucleotides are TGTGCCAGTAGTATCCCCGGACAGGGATACAATGAGCAGTTCTTC. It yields the protein CASSIPGQGYNEQFF. The chain uses TRBV19 and TRBJ2-1; TRBD1 agrees at 8 bases. After removal of 3 bases from V and 4 bases from J, the junction contained 5 bases not matched to a gene. The CDR3 contains 15 residues. CDR1 is LNHDA, CDR2 SQIVND, per germline (reference sequence).

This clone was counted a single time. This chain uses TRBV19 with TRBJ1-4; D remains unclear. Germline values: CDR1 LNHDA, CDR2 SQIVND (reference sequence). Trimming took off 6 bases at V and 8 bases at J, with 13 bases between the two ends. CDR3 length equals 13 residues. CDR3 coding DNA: TGTGCCAGTAGCGACTCATTCGGGGAAAAACTGTTTTTT. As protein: CASSDSFGEKLFF.

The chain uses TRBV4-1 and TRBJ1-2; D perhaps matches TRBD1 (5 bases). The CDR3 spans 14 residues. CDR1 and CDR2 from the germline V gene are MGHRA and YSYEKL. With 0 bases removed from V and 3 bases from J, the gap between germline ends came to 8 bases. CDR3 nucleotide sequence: TGCGCCAGCAGCCAAGACAGGGATTACTATGGCTACACCTTC. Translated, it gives CASSQDRDYYGYTF.

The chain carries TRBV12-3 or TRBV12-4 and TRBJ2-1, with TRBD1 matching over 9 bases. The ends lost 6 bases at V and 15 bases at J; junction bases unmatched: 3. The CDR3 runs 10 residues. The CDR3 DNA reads TGTGCCAGCAGAGGGACAGGGTTGTTCTTC. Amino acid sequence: CASRGTGLFF.

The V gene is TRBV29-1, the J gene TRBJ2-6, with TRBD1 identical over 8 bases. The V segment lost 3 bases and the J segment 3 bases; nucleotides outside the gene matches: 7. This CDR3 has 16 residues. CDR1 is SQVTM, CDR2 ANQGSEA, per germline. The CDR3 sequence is CSVDTGGLDGANVLTF. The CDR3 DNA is TGCAGCGTTGACACAGGGGGTTTAGATGGGGCCAACGTCCTGACTTTC.

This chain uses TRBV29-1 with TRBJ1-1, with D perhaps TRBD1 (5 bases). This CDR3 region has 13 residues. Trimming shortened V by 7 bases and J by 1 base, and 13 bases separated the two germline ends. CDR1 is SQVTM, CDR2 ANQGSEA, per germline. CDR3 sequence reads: CSGLTEPNTEAFF. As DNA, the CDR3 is TGCAGCGGACTGACAGAGCCGAACACTGAAGCTTTCTTT.

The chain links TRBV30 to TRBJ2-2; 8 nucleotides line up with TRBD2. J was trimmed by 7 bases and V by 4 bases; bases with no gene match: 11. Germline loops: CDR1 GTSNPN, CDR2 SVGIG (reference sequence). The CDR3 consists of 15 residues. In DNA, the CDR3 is TGTGCCTGGACTCTAGCGGGCCCCCGCGGCGGGGAGCTGTTTTTT. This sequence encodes CAWTLAGPRGGELFF.

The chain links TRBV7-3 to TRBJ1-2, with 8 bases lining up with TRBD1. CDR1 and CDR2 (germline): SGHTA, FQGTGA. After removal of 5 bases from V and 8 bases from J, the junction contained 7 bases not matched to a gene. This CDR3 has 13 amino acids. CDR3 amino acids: CASSPNRGEGYTF. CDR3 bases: TGTGCCAGCAGCCCTAACAGGGGGGAAGGCTACACCTTC.

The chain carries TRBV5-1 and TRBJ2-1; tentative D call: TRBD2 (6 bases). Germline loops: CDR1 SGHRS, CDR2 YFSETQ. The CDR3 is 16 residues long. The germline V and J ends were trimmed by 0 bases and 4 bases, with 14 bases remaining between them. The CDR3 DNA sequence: TGCGCCAGCAGCTTGGCCGGAGGGGTCGGGTACAATGAGCAGTTCTTC. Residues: CASSLAGGVGYNEQFF.